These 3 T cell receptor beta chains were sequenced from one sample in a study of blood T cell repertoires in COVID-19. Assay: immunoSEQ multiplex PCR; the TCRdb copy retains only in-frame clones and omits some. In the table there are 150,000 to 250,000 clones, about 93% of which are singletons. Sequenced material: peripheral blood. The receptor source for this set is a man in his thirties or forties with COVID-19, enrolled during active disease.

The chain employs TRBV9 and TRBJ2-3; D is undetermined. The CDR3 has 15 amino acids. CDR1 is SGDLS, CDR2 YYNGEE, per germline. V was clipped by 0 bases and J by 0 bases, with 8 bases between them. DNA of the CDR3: TGTGCCAGCAGCGTAGCTACGACTAGCACAGATACGCAGTATTTT. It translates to CASSVATTSTDTQYF.

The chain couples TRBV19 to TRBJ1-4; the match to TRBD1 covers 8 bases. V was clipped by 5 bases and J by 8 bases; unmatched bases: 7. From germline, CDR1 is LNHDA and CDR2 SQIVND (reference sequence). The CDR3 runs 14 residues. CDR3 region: CASSDGDRWEKLFF. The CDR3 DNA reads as TGTGCCAGTAGTGACGGGGACAGGTGGGAAAAACTGTTTTTT.

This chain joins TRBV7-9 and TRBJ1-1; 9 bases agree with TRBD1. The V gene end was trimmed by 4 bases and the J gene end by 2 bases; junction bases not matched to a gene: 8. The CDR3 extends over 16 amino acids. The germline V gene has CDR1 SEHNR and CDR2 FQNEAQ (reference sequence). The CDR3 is CASSSTGGGGNTEAFF. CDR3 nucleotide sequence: TGTGCCAGCAGCTCCACAGGGGGCGGCGGAAACACTGAAGCTTTCTTT.